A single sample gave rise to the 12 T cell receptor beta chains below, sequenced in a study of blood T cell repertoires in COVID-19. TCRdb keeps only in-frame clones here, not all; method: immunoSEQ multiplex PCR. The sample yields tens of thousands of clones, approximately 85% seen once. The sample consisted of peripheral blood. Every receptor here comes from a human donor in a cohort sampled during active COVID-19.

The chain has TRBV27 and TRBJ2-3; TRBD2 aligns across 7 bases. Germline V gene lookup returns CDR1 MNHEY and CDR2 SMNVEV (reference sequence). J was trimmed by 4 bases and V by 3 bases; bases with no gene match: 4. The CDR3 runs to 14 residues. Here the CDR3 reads CASSFLGGSDTQYF. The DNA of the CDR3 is TGTGCCAGCAGTTTTTTGGGGGGGTCAGATACGCAGTATTTT.

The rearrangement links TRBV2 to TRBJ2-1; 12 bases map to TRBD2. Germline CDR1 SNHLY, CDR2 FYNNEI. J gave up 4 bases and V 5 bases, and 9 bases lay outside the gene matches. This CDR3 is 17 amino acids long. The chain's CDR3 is CASSYSRLAGVYNEQFF. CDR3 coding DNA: TGTGCCAGCAGTTACTCTAGACTAGCGGGGGTGTACAATGAGCAGTTCTTC.

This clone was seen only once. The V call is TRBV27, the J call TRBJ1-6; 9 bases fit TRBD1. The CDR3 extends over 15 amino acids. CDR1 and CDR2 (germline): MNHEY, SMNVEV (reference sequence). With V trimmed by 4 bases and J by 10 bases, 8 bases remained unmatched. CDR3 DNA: TGTGCCAGCAGTTCCCCGGGACAGGGTGGCTCACCCCTCCACTTT. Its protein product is CASSSPGQGGSPLHF.

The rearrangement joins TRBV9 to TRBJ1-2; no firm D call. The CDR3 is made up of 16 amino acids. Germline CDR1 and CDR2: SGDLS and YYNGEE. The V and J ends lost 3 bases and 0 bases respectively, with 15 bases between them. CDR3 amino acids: CASSEIGLGSNYGYTF. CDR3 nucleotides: TGTGCCAGCAGCGAGATCGGCCTAGGATCTAACTATGGCTACACCTTC.

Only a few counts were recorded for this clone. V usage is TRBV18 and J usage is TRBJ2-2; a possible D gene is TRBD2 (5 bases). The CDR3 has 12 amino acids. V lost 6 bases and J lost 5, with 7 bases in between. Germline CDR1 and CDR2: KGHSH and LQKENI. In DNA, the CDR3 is TGTGCCAGCTCCCCGGGGACCGGGGAGCTGTTTTTT. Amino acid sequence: CASSPGTGELFF. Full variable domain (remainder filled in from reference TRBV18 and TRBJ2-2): NAGVMQNPRHLVRRRGQEARLRCSPMKGHSHVYWYRQLPEEGLKFMVYLQKENIIDESGMPKERFSAEFPKEGPSILRIQQVVRGDSAAYFCASSPGTGELFFGEGSRLTVL.

CDR3 sequence reads: CASSPGTSGSAGELFF. DNA of the CDR3: TGTGCCAGCAGCCCGGGGACTAGCGGGAGTGCCGGGGAGCTGTTTTTT. J is TRBJ2-2 and V is TRBV7-9; TRBD2 matches 14 bases. Unmatched junction bases numbered 5, after V lost 5 bases and J lost 6 bases. The CDR3 extends over 16 amino acids. CDR1 SEHNR and CDR2 FQNEAQ come from the germline V gene (reference sequence).

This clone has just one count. In nucleotides, the CDR3 is TGCGCCAGCAGCCACGAACCTAGCGGCGCCTTCACAGATACGCAGTATTTT. As protein: CASSHEPSGAFTDTQYF. The chain combines TRBV4-1 with TRBJ2-3; 7 positions match TRBD2. The germline V gene has CDR1 MGHRA and CDR2 YSYEKL. This CDR3 is 17 amino acids long. Trimming removed 3 bases from V and 2 bases from J; junction bases left unmatched: 11.

CDR3 in DNA: TGCGCCAGCGCGGCTAGCACAGATACGCAGTATTTT. It translates to CASAASTDTQYF. The genes are TRBV4-1 and TRBJ2-3; no definite D call. This CDR3 region has 12 residues. Germline assignment: CDR1 MGHRA and CDR2 YSYEKL. The V and J ends lost 8 bases and 0 bases respectively, with 6 bases between them.

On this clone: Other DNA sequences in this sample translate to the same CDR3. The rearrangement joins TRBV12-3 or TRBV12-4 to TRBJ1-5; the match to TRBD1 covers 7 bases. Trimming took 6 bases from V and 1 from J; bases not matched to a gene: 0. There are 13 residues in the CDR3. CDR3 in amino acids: CASRTGSNQPQHF. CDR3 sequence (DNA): TGTGCCAGCAGGACAGGGAGCAATCAGCCCCAGCATTTT.

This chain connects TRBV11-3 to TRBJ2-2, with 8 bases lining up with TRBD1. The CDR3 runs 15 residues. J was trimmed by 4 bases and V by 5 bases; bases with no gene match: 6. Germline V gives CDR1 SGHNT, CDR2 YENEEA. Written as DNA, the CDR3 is TGTGCCAGCAGCCCGAACAGGGGGTTCACCGGGGAGCTGTTTTTT. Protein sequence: CASSPNRGFTGELFF.

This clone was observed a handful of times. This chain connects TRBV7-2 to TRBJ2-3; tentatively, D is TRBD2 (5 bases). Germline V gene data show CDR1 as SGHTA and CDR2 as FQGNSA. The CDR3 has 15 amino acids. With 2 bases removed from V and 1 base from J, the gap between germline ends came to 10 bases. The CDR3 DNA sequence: TGTGCCAGCAGCTTAAATCGGGGAGGCACAGATACGCAGTATTTT. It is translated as CASSLNRGGTDTQYF.

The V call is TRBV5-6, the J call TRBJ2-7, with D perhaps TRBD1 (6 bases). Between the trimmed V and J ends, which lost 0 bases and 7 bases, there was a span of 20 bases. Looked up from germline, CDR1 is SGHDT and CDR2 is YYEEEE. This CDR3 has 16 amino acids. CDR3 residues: CASSLDQHAAGVEQYF. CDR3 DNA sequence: TGTGCCAGCAGCTTGGATCAGCACGCCGCAGGGGTGGAGCAGTACTTC.